The rows below give T cell receptor beta chains drawn from one sample of a study of shared clonotypes between healthy human individuals. Repertoires were generated with immunoSEQ multiplex PCR, while TCRdb's copy carries only in-frame clones and drops some. Counted here are some 740,000 clones, 90% to 95% occurring once; the ten biggest clones make up 24%. The source material was naive CD8+ T cells sorted from blood. These receptor sequences come from a man younger than 40 in good health. CDR3s include the opening cysteine and the closing phenylalanine or tryptophan. The D gene is left open where the match is weak.

v_call	j_call	d_call	cdr3_aa
TRBV12-5	TRBJ2-3	TRBD2	CASGRGASGTTDTQYF
TRBV7-6	TRBJ2-3	TRBD1	CASSGRDRGLTDTQYF
TRBV4-1	TRBJ2-7	TRBD1	CASSFRDRDFYEQYF
TRBV7-6	TRBJ2-5	.	CASSLRGVETQYF
TRBV10-3	TRBJ2-1	.	CAISEEGGGEYNEQFF
TRBV4-1	TRBJ2-7	.	CASSYGSFSEQYF
TRBV5-5	TRBJ2-5	.	CASSSATGLETQYF
TRBV14	TRBJ2-7	TRBD1	CASSRAWTGVTYEQYF
TRBV9	TRBJ1-3	.	CASSYSDSGNTIYF
TRBV4-1	TRBJ1-5	TRBD1	CASSHMGQGIKPQHF
TRBV13	TRBJ2-1	TRBD2	CASSPPGLAGYNEQFF
TRBV28	TRBJ2-1	.	CASSLSPRQGLSSSYNEQFF
TRBV4-3	TRBJ2-7	.	CASSQEGPLEKGGYEQYF
TRBV28	TRBJ1-5	.	CASQGTRDYGGNQPQHF
TRBV29-1	TRBJ1-2	TRBD1	CSVDQGDYYGYTF
TRBV7-9	TRBJ1-2	.	CASSRGEGSGVYGYTF
TRBV27	TRBJ2-1	.	CASTGTTTYNEQFF
TRBV29-1	TRBJ2-7	TRBD1	CSVVQGFYEQYF
TRBV7-9	TRBJ2-1	.	CGSSDSSYNEQFF
TRBV11-2	TRBJ2-2	.	CASSSPGGRIANTGELFF
TRBV6-8	TRBJ2-2	.	CASSYKRVTGELFF
TRBV6-5	TRBJ2-7	.	CASSKNYEQYF
TRBV4-1	TRBJ2-3	.	CASSQERGTDTQYF
TRBV6-7	TRBJ2-3	TRBD2	CASSPNRLARTDTQYF
TRBV27	TRBJ2-7	TRBD2	CASRTSGLVTYEQYF
TRBV11-2	TRBJ2-1	TRBD2	CASSLGGLAGVGNEQFF
TRBV6-6	TRBJ1-4	.	CASSPTGPTNEKLFF
TRBV6-5	TRBJ2-2	TRBD2	CASTLAGDYTGELFF
TRBV7-8	TRBJ2-1	TRBD2	CASSQGLAGYNEQFF
TRBV30	TRBJ2-7	.	CAWTRSLAISEQYF
TRBV7-6	TRBJ2-2	TRBD1	CASSFGTGGTGELFF
TRBV9	TRBJ2-7	.	CASSVWGRGDEQYF
TRBV5-1	TRBJ2-7	.	CASSEDSVSYEQYF